This T cell receptor beta chain is from a study of blood T cell repertoires in COVID-19. Overall study: Sites across the United States, Italy and Spain contributed samples from acute and convalescent COVID-19. From T cells, B-cell-depleted T cells, or PBMCs came the material, which was cDNA or gDNA.

Sequenced by immunoSEQ multiplex PCR; TCRdb stores in-frame clones only, minus some. Counted here are roughly 200,000 clones, approximately 86% occurring once; the ten biggest clones make up approximately 3%. Trimming took 11 bases from V and 2 from J; bases not matched to a gene: 6. The germline V gene has CDR1 MNHGY and CDR2 SVAAGI. The CDR3 loop spans 13 amino acids. The chain employs TRBV6-9 and TRBJ2-1; 7 bases map to TRBD1. This receptor was obtained from a man between 60 and 75 years old with acute or convalescent COVID-19. The sample taken for sequencing was peripheral blood. As DNA, the CDR3 is TGTGCCCGCACAGGGGCCGCCTACAATGAGCAGTTCTTC. It specifies CARTGAAYNEQFF.